Below, 16 T cell receptor beta chains from the same sample are listed, as sequenced in a study of blood T cells in healthy people across ages. Through a sample-barcoded 5' primer and a J-beta primer mix, a second PCR was run for roughly 6 to 11 cycles. TCRdb used MiXCR to reprocess the 5' RACE reads, holding one entry per CDR3 protein. The table lists over a million distinct CDR3 sequences, about 45% of them singletons. Material: blood. The source is a woman younger than 30 in good health.

As to this clonotype: A read error may account for a junction end that differs from germline. The rearrangement joins TRBV19 to TRBJ2-4, with TRBD2 identical over 13 bases. The J call may be incorrect, as the DNA end agrees better with TRBJ2-7. CDR1 is LNHDA, CDR2 SQIVND, per germline (reference sequence). CDR3 length equals 15 residues. The chain's CDR3 is CVSSRLAGGLYEQYF. The CDR3 nucleotides are TGTGTCAGTAGCAGACTAGCGGGAGGACTTTACGAGCAGTACTTC.

This clonotype was seen only a few times. The chain couples TRBV7-9 to TRBJ2-1; D is ambiguous. V was cut by 1 base and J by 10 bases, with 14 bases left in between. The CDR3 contains 14 residues. From germline, CDR1 is SEHNR and CDR2 FQNEAQ (reference sequence). Here the CDR3 DNA reads TGTGCCAGCAGCTTAGGACGGGCGGCTGCGGAGCAGTTCTTC. Protein sequence: CASSLGRAAAEQFF.

This clonotype was counted between two and nine times. The V call is TRBV12-3 or TRBV12-4, the J call TRBJ2-4; TRBD1 agrees at 10 bases. Germline trimming cut 6 bases from V and 1 base from J; bases unmatched to any gene: 9. The CDR3 is 17 amino acids. In DNA form, the CDR3 reads TGTGCCAGCAGCCAAAGGGGACAGGGGAACGCCAAAAACATTCAGTACTTC. The encoded protein is CASSQRGQGNAKNIQYF.

The table lists this clonotype with a few counts. This chain connects TRBV25-1 to TRBJ2-1, with 7 bases matching TRBD1. This CDR3 contains 13 residues. Germline V lookup: CDR1 MGHDK, CDR2 SYGVNS. V was pared by 3 bases and J by 7 bases, with 3 bases of the junction left unmatched. The CDR3 here is CASSDGTVNEQFF. The CDR3 DNA follows: TGTGCCAGCAGTGACGGGACAGTTAATGAGCAGTTCTTC.

This clonotype came up a few times. The chain is built from TRBV27 and TRBJ2-3; D is perhaps TRBD1 (5 bases). V was pared by 0 bases and J by 4 bases, with 20 bases between. The germline V gene encodes CDR1 MNHEY and CDR2 SMNVEV (reference sequence). The CDR3 is 18 residues long. The CDR3 sequence: CASSLSGQAKLAPDTQYF. In nucleotides, the CDR3 is TGTGCCAGCAGTTTATCCGGACAAGCTAAGTTGGCTCCAGATACGCAGTATTTT.

This clonotype was observed a few times. The chain combines TRBV12-3 or TRBV12-4 with TRBJ1-2, with 7 bases that match TRBD1. CDR3 size: 16 residues. The trim removed 0 bases at V and 7 bases at J, leaving 11 bases unmatched. The CDR3: CASSLAGGGAFSGYTF. The CDR3 region has the DNA TGTGCCAGCAGTTTAGCGGGAGGGGGCGCTTTCAGTGGCTACACCTTC.

There are a few counts of this clonotype. This rearrangement joins TRBV5-1 to TRBJ2-5; maybe TRBD2 (6 bases). The CDR3 is made up of 16 amino acids. V dropped 4 bases and J dropped 3 bases, with 19 bases sitting between them. In germline, CDR1 is SGHRS, CDR2 YFSETQ. The CDR3 region has the DNA TGCGCCAGCAGCCAACAAATCTCGGGAGCTGAAGAGACCCAGTACTTC. Translated, it gives CASSQQISGAEETQYF.

This clonotype was seen a handful of times. The chain uses TRBV6-5 and TRBJ2-3; 8 bases fit TRBD2. The CDR3 sequence is 14 residues long. V was clipped by 6 bases and J by 2 bases; unmatched bases: 4. Germline assignment: CDR1 MNHEY and CDR2 SVGAGI. DNA of the CDR3: TGTGCCAGCAGGCCGGGGGGGTACACAGATACGCAGTATTTT. Its translation: CASRPGGYTDTQYF.

V and J are TRBV7-2 and TRBJ2-5; D is tentatively TRBD1 or TRBD2 (5 bases each). CDR1 and CDR2 from the germline V gene are SGHTA and FQGNSA. The V end lost 4 bases, the J end lost 1 base, and 16 bases lay between the germline ends. The CDR3 extends over 16 amino acids. The CDR3 loop is CASSSSGPLVQETQYF. The CDR3 nucleotides read TGTGCCAGCAGCTCCTCGGGACCCCTCGTCCAAGAGACCCAGTACTTC. The complete variable domain, with remaining parts taken from reference TRBV7-2 and TRBJ2-5, reads GAGVSQSPSNKVTEKGKDVELRCDPISGHTALYWYRQSLGQGLEFLIYFQGNSAPDKSGLPSDRFSAERTGGSVSTLTIQRTQQEDSAVYLCASSSSGPLVQETQYFGPGTRLLVL.

This clonotype has at least ten counts. The J gene is TRBJ2-7, the V gene TRBV6-2 or TRBV6-3; no clear D. This CDR3 has 12 amino acids. Germline assignment: CDR1 MNHEY and CDR2 SVGEGT. V was cut by 6 bases and J by 4 bases, with 10 bases left in between. This chain's CDR3 is CASRDPKYEQYF. CDR3 DNA sequence: TGTGCCAGCAGGGATCCGAAATACGAGCAGTACTTC.

This sequence joins TRBV12-3 or TRBV12-4 and TRBJ1-1, with no clear D. The CDR3 consists of 14 residues. Trimming shortened V by 2 bases and J by 1 base, and 8 bases separated the two germline ends. DNA of the CDR3: TGTGCCAGCAGTTTACTAGCTCCGAACACTGAAGCTTTCTTT. Translated: CASSLLAPNTEAFF.

The rearrangement joins TRBV6-6 to TRBJ2-3, with TRBD1 matching over 9 bases. Trimming took 5 bases from V and 7 from J; bases not matched to a gene: 10. Germline V gene lookup returns CDR1 MNHNY and CDR2 SVGAGI (reference sequence). This CDR3 region has 15 residues. CDR3 in amino acids: CASSIQGARTYTQYF. As DNA, the CDR3 is TGTGCCAGCAGTATACAGGGGGCGAGGACATATACGCAGTATTTT.

The chain has TRBV20-1 and TRBJ1-5; D remains unclear. The CDR3 has 15 amino acids. Germline-derived CDR1 and CDR2 are DFQATT and SNEGSKA (reference sequence). V was shortened by 1 base and J by 0 bases, with 10 bases between the two germline ends. The CDR3 is CSARVTIHSNQPQHF. The CDR3 DNA follows: TGCAGTGCTAGAGTCACAATACATAGCAATCAGCCCCAGCATTTT.

This clonotype was detected a few times. The chain couples TRBV4-1 to TRBJ2-7, with 16 bases aligning to TRBD2. The CDR3 covers 19 residues. V shed 2 bases, J shed 1 base, and the junction held 8 bases outside the gene matches. Germline assignment: CDR1 MGHRA and CDR2 YSYEKL. This CDR3 reads CASSQFGTSGRAQSYEQYF. In nucleotides, the CDR3 is TGCGCCAGCAGCCAATTCGGGACTAGCGGGAGGGCCCAGTCCTACGAGCAGTACTTC.

V usage is TRBV20-1 and J usage is TRBJ2-3; D is ambiguous. Trimming removed 6 bases at V and 2 bases at J, with 15 bases between. This CDR3 has 14 residues. Germline V gene sequence: CDR1 DFQATT, CDR2 SNEGSKA (reference sequence). The CDR3 coding sequence is TGCAGTGCGAAAGTCGTACTTTCCACAGATACGCAGTATTTT. Translating gives CSAKVVLSTDTQYF.

The table lists this clonotype with a few counts. This rearrangement joins TRBV29-1 to TRBJ1-5; D unclear. CDR3 length equals 13 residues. Trimming pared 4 bases from V and 2 bases from J, leaving 9 bases between. The germline V gene has CDR1 SQVTM and CDR2 ANQGSEA. The CDR3 coding sequence is TGCAGCGTTGGGACGGTAGGCAATCAGCCCCAGCATTTT. The encoded protein is CSVGTVGNQPQHF.